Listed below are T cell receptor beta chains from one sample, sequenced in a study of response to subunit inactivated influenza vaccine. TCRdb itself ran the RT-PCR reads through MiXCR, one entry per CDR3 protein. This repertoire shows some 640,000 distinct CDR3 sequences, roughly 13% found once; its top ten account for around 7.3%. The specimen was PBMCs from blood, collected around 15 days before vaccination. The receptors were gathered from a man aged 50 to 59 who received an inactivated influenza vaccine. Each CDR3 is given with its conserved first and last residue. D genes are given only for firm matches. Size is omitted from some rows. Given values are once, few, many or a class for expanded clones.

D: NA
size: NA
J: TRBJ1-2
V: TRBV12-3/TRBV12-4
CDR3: CASSRWTAQDYGYTF
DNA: TGTGCCAGCAGCCGATGGACAGCGCAGGACTATGGCTACACCTTC

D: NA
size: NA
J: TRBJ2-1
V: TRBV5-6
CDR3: CASSLHDGVGYNEQFF
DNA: TGTGCCAGCAGCTTGCACGATGGGGTTGGTTACAATGAGCAGTTCTTC

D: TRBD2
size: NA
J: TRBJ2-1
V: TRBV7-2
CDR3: CASSFFGGGYNEQFF
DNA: TGTGCCAGCAGCTTCTTCGGGGGGGGCTACAATGAGCAGTTCTTC

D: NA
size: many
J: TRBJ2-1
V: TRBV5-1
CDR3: CASSLGLTTSSYNEQFF
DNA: TGCGCCAGCAGCTTGGGCCTGACTACGAGCTCCTACAATGAGCAGTTCTTC

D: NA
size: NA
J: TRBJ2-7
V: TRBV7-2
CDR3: CASSPQETYEQYF
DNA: TGTGCCAGCAGCCCACAGGAAACCTACGAGCAGTACTTC

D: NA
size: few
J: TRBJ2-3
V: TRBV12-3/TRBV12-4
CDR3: CASSLRADSAQYF
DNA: TGTGCCAGCAGTTTACGAGCCGACTCAGCGCAGTATTTT

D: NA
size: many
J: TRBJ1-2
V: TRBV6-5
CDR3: CASSYFAPGGLSNYGYTF
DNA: TGTGCCAGCAGTTACTTTGCTCCGGGTGGGTTGTCGAACTATGGCTACACCTTC

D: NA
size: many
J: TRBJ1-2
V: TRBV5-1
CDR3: CASSLDINYGYTF
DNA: TGCGCCAGCAGTTTGGACATTAACTATGGCTACACCTTC

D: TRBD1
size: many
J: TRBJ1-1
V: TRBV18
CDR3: CASSHRGGTEAFF
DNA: TGTGCCAGCTCCCACAGGGGGGGCACTGAAGCTTTCTTT

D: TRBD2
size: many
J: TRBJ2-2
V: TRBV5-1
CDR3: CASSLTSGDYTGELFF
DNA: TGCGCCAGCAGCTTAACTAGCGGTGACTACACCGGGGAGCTGTTTTTT

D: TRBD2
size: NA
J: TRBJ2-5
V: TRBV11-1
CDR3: CASSLETFLAGDQETQYF
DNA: TGTGCCAGCAGCTTAGAAACCTTTCTAGCGGGGGACCAAGAGACCCAGTACTTC

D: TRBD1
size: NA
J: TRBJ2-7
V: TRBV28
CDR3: CASRIDTGVSYEQYF
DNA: TGTGCCAGCAGGATAGACACAGGGGTCTCCTACGAGCAGTACTTC

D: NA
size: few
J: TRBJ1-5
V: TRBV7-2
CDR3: CASSLGREAPQHF
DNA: TGTGCCAGCAGCTTAGGACGGGAGGCCCCCCAGCATTTT

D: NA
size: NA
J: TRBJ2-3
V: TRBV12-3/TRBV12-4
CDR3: CASSLAPKSTDTQYF
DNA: TGTGCCAGCAGTTTAGCTCCAAAGAGCACAGATACGCAGTATTTT

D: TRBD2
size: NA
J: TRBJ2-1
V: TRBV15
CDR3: CATSSGTSSYNEQFF
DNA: TGTGCCACCAGCAGCGGGACTAGCTCCTACAATGAGCAGTTCTTC

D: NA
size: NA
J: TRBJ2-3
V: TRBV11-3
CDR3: CASSLGRSTQYF
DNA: TGTGCCAGCAGCTTAGGACGGAGTACGCAGTATTTT

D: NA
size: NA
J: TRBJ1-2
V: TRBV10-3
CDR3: CAIRLGGPDGYTF
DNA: TGTGCCATCCGGCTCGGGGGGCCCGATGGCTACACCTTC

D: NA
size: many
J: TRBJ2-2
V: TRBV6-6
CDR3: CASRTGTGELFF
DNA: TGTGCCAGCAGAACAGGGACCGGGGAGCTGTTTTTT

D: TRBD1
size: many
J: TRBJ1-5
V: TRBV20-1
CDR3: CSATGDRGSFLSNQPQHF
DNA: TGCAGTGCTACAGGGGACAGGGGGAGCTTTTTGAGCAATCAGCCCCAGCATTTT

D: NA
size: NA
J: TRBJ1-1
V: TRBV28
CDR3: CASTLPKLMNTEAFF
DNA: TGTGCCAGCACCCTCCCTAAGTTGATGAACACTGAAGCTTTCTTT

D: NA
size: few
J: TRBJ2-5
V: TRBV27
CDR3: CASSPNLYQETQYF
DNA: TGTGCCAGCAGTCCCAATTTGTACCAAGAGACCCAGTACTTC

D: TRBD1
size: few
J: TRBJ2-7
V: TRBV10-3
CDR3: CAATGTGGYEQYF
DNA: TGTGCCGCAACCGGGACAGGGGGCTACGAGCAGTACTTC

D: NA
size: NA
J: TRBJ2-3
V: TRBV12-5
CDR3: CASGHRDSTDTQYF
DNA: TGTGCTAGTGGTCATCGAGACAGCACAGATACGCAGTATTTT

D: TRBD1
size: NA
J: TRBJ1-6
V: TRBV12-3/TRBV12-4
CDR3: CASSLGGQGTPLHF
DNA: TGTGCCAGCAGTTTAGGGGGACAGGGTACACCCCTCCACTTT

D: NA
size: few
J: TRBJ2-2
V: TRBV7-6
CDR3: CASSLIQNTGELFF
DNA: TGTGCCAGCAGCTTAATACAAAACACCGGGGAGCTGTTTTTT

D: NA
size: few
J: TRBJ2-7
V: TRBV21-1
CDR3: CASSNLSQGEQYF
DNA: TGTGCCAGCAGCAATCTATCCCAGGGAGAGCAGTACTTC

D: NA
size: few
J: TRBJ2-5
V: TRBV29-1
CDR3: CSVWWGSETQYF
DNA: TGCAGCGTTTGGTGGGGCTCGGAGACCCAGTACTTC

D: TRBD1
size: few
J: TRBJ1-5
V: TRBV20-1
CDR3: CSARQGASNQPQHF
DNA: TGCAGTGCTAGACAGGGGGCTAGCAATCAGCCCCAGCATTTT

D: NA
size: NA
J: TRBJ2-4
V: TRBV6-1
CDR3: CASSQDSSNIQYF
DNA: TGTGCCAGCAGTCAGGACAGTTCAAACATTCAGTACTTC

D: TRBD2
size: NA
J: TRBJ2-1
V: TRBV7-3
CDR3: CASSLETSRPYNEQFF
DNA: TGTGCCAGCAGCTTGGAGACTAGCCGTCCCTACAATGAGCAGTTCTTC

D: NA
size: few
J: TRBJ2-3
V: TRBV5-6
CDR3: CASSFGPGSTDTQYF
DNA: NA

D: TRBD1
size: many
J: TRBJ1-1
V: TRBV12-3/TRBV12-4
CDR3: CASSSTGRNTEAFF
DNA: TGTGCCAGCAGCTCGACAGGGAGGAACACTGAAGCTTTCTTT

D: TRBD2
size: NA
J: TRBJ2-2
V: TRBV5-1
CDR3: CASRKAGENTGELFF
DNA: TGCGCCAGCAGAAAAGCGGGGGAGAACACCGGGGAGCTGTTTTTT

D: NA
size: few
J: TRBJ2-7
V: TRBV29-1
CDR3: CSVEQGPAYEQYF
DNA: TGCAGCGTTGAACAGGGGCCCGCCTACGAGCAGTACTTC

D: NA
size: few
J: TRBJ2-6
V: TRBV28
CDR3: CASSLYASGANVLTF
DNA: TGTGCCAGCAGTTTATATGCGTCCGGGGCCAACGTCCTGACTTTC

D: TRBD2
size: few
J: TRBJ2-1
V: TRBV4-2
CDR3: CASSQDMAGGGVEQFF
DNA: TGTGCCAGCAGCCAAGATATGGCGGGAGGAGGTGTTGAGCAGTTCTTC

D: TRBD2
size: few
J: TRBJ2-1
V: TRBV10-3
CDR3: CAISESIGGGSLEQFF
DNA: TGTGCCATCAGTGAGTCGATTGGCGGGGGGTCTTTGGAGCAGTTCTTC

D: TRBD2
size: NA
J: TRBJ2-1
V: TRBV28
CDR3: CASRSPGLADHNEQFF
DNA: TGTGCCAGCAGGTCCCCGGGACTAGCGGACCACAATGAGCAGTTCTTC

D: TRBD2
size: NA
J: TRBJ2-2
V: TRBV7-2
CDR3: CASSSSGSGTGELFF
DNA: TGTGCCAGCAGCTCTAGCGGGAGCGGCACCGGGGAGCTGTTTTTT

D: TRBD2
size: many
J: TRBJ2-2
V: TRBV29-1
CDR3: CSVISGGTGELFF
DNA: TGCAGCGTTATTAGCGGGGGCACCGGGGAGCTGTTTTTT

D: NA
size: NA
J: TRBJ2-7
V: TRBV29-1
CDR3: CSVIHPRRDEQYF
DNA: TGCAGCGTTATCCACCCTAGAAGAGACGAGCAGTACTTC

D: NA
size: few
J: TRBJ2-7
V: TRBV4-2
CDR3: CASSQDWLVSSYEQYF
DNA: TGTGCCAGCAGCCAAGACTGGCTGGTGAGCTCCTACGAGCAGTACTTC

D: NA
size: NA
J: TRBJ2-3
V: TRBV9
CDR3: CASSPRPGGGVRTDTQYF
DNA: TGTGCCAGCAGCCCCAGGCCTGGTGGGGGAGTTCGCACAGATACGCAGTATTTT

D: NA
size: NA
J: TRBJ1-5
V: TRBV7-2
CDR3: CASSQTGPSNQPQHF
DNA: TGTGCCAGCAGCCAAACAGGTCCCAGCAATCAGCCCCAGCATTTT

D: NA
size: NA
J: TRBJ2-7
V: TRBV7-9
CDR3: CASSPDRPLYEQYF
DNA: TGTGCCAGCAGCCCAGACAGGCCCCTGTACGAGCAGTACTTC

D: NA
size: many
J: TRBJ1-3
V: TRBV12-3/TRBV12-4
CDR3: CASSLRGGNTIYF
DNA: TGTGCCAGCAGTTTACGGGGAGGAAACACCATATATTTT

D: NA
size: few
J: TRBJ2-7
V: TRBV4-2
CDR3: CASSANTGIYYEQYF
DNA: TGTGCCAGCAGCGCAAATACGGGCATATACTACGAGCAGTACTTC

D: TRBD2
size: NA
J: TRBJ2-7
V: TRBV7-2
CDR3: CASSLTSDSYEQYF
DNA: TGTGCCAGCAGCTTAACTAGCGACTCCTACGAGCAGTACTTC

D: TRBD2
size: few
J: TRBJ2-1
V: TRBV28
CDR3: CASSLFSGGANNEQFF
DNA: TGTGCCAGCAGTTTATTTAGCGGGGGGGCAAACAATGAGCAGTTCTTC

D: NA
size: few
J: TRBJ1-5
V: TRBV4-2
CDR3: CASSQADSYNQPQHF
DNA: TGTGCCAGCAGCCAAGCGGACAGTTACAATCAGCCCCAGCATTTT

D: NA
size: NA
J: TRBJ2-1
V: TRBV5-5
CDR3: CASSSLQGNEQFF
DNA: TGTGCCAGCAGCTCGTTACAGGGTAATGAGCAGTTCTTC

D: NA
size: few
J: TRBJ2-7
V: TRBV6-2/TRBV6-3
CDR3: CASSLITIPPYEQYF
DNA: TGTGCCAGCAGCCTCATCACAATCCCGCCCTACGAGCAGTACTTC

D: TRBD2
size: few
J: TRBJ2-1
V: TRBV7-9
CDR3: CASSLGTSENEQFF
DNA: TGTGCCAGCAGCTTAGGGACTAGCGAGAATGAGCAGTTCTTC

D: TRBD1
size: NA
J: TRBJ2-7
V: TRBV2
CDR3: CASSKEGQGIAEQYF
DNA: TGTGCCAGCAGTAAAGAGGGACAGGGGATTGCCGAGCAGTACTTC